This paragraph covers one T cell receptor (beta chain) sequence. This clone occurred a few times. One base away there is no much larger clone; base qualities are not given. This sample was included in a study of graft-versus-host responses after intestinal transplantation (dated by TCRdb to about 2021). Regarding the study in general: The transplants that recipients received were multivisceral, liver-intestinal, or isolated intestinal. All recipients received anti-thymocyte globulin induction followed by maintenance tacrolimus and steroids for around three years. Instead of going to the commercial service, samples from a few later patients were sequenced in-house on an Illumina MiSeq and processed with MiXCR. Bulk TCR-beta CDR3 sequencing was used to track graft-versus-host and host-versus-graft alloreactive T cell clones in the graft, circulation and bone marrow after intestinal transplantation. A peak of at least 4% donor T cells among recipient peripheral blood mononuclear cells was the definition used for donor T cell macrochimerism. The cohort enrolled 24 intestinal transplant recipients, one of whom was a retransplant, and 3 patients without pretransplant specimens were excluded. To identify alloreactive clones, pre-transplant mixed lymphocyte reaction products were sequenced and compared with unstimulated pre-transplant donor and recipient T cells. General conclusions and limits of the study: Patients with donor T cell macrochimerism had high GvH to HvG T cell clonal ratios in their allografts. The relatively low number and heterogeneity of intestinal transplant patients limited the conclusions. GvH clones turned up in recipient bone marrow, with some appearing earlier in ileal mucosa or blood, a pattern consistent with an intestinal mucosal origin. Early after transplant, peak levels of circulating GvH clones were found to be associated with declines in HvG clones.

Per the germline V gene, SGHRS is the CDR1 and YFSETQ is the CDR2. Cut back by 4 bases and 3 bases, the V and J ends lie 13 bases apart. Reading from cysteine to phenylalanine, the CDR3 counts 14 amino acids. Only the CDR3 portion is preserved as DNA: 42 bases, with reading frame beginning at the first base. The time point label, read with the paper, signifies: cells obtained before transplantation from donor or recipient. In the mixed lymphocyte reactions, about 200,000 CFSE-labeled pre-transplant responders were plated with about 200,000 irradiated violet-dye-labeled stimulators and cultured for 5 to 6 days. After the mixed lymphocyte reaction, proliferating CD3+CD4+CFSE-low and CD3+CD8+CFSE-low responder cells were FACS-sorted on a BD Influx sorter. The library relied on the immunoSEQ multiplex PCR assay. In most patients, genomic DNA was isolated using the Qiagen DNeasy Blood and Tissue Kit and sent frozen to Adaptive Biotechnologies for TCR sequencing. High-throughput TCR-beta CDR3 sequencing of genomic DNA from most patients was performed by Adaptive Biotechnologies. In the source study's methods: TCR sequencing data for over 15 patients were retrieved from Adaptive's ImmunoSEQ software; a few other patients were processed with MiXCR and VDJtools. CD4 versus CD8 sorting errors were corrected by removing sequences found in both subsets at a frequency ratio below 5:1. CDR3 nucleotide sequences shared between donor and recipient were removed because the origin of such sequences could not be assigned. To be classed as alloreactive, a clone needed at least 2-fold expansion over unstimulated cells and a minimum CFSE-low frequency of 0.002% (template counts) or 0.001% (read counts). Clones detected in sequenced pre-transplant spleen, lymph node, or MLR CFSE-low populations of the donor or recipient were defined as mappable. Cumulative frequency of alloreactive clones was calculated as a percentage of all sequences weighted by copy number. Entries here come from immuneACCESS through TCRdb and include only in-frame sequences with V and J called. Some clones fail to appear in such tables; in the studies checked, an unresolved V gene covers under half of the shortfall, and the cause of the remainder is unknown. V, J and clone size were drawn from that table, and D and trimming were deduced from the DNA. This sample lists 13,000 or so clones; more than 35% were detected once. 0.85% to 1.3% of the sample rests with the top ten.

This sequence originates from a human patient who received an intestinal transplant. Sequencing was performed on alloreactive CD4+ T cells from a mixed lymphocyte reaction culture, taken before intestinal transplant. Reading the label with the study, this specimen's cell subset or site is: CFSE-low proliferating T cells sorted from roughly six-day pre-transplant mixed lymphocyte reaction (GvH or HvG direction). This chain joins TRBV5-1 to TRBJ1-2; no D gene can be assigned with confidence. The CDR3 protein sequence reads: CASSLGEVDYGYTF. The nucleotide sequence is TGCGCCAGCAGCCTCGGGGAAGTTGACTATGGCTACACCTTC.